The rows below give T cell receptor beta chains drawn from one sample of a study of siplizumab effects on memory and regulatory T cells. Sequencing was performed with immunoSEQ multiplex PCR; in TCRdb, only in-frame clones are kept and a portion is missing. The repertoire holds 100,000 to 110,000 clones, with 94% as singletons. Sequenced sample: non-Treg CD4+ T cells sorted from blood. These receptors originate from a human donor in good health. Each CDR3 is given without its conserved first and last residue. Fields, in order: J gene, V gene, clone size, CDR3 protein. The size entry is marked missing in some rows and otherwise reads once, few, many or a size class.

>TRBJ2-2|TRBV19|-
ASSGRGGTGELF
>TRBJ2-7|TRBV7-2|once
ASSSMGLAGHLPYEQY
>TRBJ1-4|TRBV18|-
ASSPRDTRNEKLF
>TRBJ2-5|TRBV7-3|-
ASSFRARETQY
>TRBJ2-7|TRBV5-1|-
ASSNPGQLNYEQY
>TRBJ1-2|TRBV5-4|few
ASSTLQGEDGYT
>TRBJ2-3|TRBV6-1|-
ASSERSGSTLRDTQY
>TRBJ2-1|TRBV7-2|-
ASSQASGSNNEQF
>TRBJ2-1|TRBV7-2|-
ASSLMTAGGTYNEQF
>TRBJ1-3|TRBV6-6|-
ASSYATSGNTIY
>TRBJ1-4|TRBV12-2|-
ASRTRAGGATNEKLF
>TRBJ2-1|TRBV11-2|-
ASSLAGGNEQF
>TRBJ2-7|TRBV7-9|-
ASSLGGGRVSYEQY
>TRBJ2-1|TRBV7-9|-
ASSFGSPPYNEQF
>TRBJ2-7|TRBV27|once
ASSKVSTGFYEQY
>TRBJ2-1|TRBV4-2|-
ASSQDSRYFVGEQF
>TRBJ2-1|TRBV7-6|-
ASSLQTSGYNEQF
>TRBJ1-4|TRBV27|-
ASSPGLDNEKLF
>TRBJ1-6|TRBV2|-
ASSVQNSPLH
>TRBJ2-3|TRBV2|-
ASNGLGQGSDTQY
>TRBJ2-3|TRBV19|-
ASSIGGGGADTQY
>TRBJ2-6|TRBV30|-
AWSVLTDVLT
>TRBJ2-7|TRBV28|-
AAAGVSYEQY
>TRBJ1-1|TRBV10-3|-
AISEFGGTEAF
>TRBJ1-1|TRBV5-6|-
ASSLAPGQRNTEAF
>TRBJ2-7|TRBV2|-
ASSLRVPPYEQY
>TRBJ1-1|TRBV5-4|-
ASSLGGTLNTEAF
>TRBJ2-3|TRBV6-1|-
ASSDGLAGGTNTDTQY
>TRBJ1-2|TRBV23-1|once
ASSQRQVPFYGYT